This T cell receptor beta chain comes out of a study of blood T cell repertoires in COVID-19. As for the study in general: The United States, Italy and Spain were the sources of the acute and convalescent COVID-19 samples. PBMCs, B-cell-depleted T cells, or T cells were the source of the cDNA or gDNA that made up the material.

Authors' processing steps: Amplification with reference gene primers provided the estimates of nucleated cell counts. Generated by immunoSEQ multiplex PCR, the TCRdb table keeps only in-frame clones and is missing some. V and J calls and clone size are given by that table; D and trimming were obtained from the DNA. Here the sample spans about 300,000 clones, 86% being singletons. A word on this clone: The junction does not match germline at one end; this may be a read error.

Per germline, CDR1 SSHAT and CDR2 FNYEAQ (reference sequence). This CDR3 contains 17 residues. This clonotype was sampled from a woman between 50 and 59 years old with acute or convalescent COVID-19. The V call is TRBV7-7, the J call TRBJ2-2, with D perhaps matching TRBD2 (6 bases). The sample consisted of peripheral blood. The CDR3 here is CASSLAVGDSWSGELFF. The CDR3 DNA reads as TGTGCTAGCAGCTTAGCCGTCGGGGACTCTTGGAGCGGGGAGCTGTTTTTT.